The TCR beta chain described here comes from a study of human T cells and chemical hapten exposure (dated by TCRdb to about 2021). For the wider study: For sensitization, 2% DPC in acetone was applied to an approximately 2 cm by approximately 2 cm area of upper inner arm skin. Patients additionally received weekly therapeutic DPC doses to the scalp throughout the roughly 25-week study period. Patch tests used Finn chambers with 0.01% DPC on the upper back, scored after 6 days by International Contact Dermatitis Research Group standards. Most of the patients in the cohort were female, and the cohort covered alopecia areata with under or over 50% scalp involvement, alopecia totalis and alopecia universalis. Libraries were pooled for sequencing, and variation in per-sample TCR yields was attributed mainly to small differences in library volumes within the pool. This study followed changes in the peripheral blood TCR repertoire in vivo during primary and secondary sensitization of alopecia patients to the hapten diphenylcyclopropenone (DPC). Blood samples were taken from patients before sensitization (week 0) and at 2, 6 and about 24 weeks after DPC sensitization. About 30 alopecia patients provided blood for TCR sequencing at one to four time points (pre-sensitization, 2, 6 and 24 weeks).

The time point tag for this specimen amounts to: patch test 1, 2 weeks after DPC sensitization. What the treatment or condition label conveys for this sample: therapeutic diphenylcyclopropenone sensitization with weekly scalp DPC. Blood at each patch-test visit was drawn before the patch test was applied. Patients were considered eligible if aged 18 to 70, diagnosed with alopecia and deemed suitable for DPC therapy, and patients were excluded if pregnant. Total RNA was extracted from unfractionated whole blood collected in Tempus Blood RNA tubes. The paper's findings and limits, for the study overall: Significantly more large CDR3 similarity clusters were formed by expanded TCRs than by pre-sensitization or healthy control sets, consistent with antigen-driven responses. After repeated subsampling, changes were observed in the strength of the expansion versus patch-test correlation and in the threshold at which the correlation became significant. Because every patient had alopecia, a presumed autoimmune disease, the patients' immune response might differ from that of healthy individuals. No change with DPC sensitization was found in the number of TCRs above 1 in 1000 frequency, and no evidence of global repertoire structure alterations was found. Patch test score correlated positively with the number of PT1 expanded TCRs, reaching significance at thresholds 8, 16 and 32 but not at 4.

Comment on this clonotype: Its antigen remains undetermined. No clone much larger than this one lies a single base away; base qualities are absent.

The trim is 0 bases for V and 2 bases for J, with a gap of 18 bases between the germline ends. The CDR3 contains 18 residues, cysteine and phenylalanine counted. Only the CDR3 DNA is retained, 54 bases long and in frame from the first base. The CDR1 and CDR2 encoded by the germline V gene (reference sequence) are SGHNT and YYREEE. The library was obtained by RACE. The sequencing machine was a NextSeq 500. During library preparation, unique molecular identifiers were attached to individual cDNA molecules so that TCRs could be counted quantitatively and reproducibly. For every blood RNA sample, sequencing covered both the TCR alpha and TCR beta chains. In the authors' own workflow: A median of around 100,000 TCRs per sample was observed, with a range of about 20,000 to 690,600. The Decombinator software suite was used to annotate the V, J and CDR3 of the TCR reads. For the PS versus PT1 abundance plots, all samples were subsampled to the same number of TCRs (28,000). TCRs were defined as expanded if absent before sensitization and observed at least eight times at the 2-week time point. TCRdb itself trimmed the public reads at Q25 with fastp, ran MiXCR and retained productive beta chains. Under each unique CDR3 protein, matching rows form one entry showing the most common genes and DNA. The V and J calls come from TCRdb's annotation, not from the publication. In all, the sample holds around 300,000 distinct CDR3 sequences, and approximately 6.3% of those were seen once. Together, the top ten hold less than 10% of the sample.

The input for sequencing was whole blood, taken in connection with sensitization to the hapten diphenylcyclopropenone (DPC). This sequence was found in a woman aged 18-29 years with alopecia areata. Some clones in this sample may be carry-over from other donors' samples. This receptor chain uses TRBV5-4 and TRBJ2-1; a weak D assignment points to TRBD2 (7 bases agree). The CDR3 sequence is CASSLERSAGAAYNEQFF. The DNA sequence follows: TGTGCCAGCAGCTTGGAAAGATCGGCGGGGGCCGCCTACAATGAGCAGTTCTTC.